The next 13 T cell receptor beta chains were all read from a single sample in a study of OX40 agonist ivuxolimab in advanced cancers. Generated by immunoSEQ multiplex PCR, the TCRdb table keeps only in-frame clones and is missing some. The sample holds 70,000 to 95,000 clones, around nine tenths seen once. Sequences were derived from CD4+ or CD8+ T cells sorted from blood, sampled in a trial of the OX40 agonist ivuxolimab. The receptors originated from an adult with an advanced solid tumor such as melanoma, head and neck, liver or kidney cancer.

V usage is TRBV2 and J usage is TRBJ2-1, with D unclear. This CDR3 has 11 amino acids. The V and J ends lost 8 bases and 9 bases respectively, with 11 bases between them. From germline, CDR1 is SNHLY and CDR2 FYNNEI. The CDR3 is CASGYVGEQFF. CDR3 in DNA: TGTGCCAGCGGTTACGTTGGTGAGCAGTTCTTC.

The rearrangement joins TRBV5-6 to TRBJ2-7; the D is unclear. The ends were cut back, 0 bases at V and 0 bases at J, with 7 bases in the middle. The CDR3 extends over 14 amino acids. Germline V gene sequence: CDR1 SGHDT, CDR2 YYEEEE. The CDR3 region has the DNA TGTGCCAGCAGCTTGGGGGTAGGCTCCTACGAGCAGTACTTC. Amino acids: CASSLGVGSYEQYF. Filled out from reference TRBV5-6 and TRBJ2-7, the complete variable domain reads DAGVTQSPTHLIKTRGQQVTLRCSPKSGHDTVSWYQQALGQGPQFIFQYYEEEERQRGNFPDRFSGHQFPNYSSELNVNALLLGDSALYLCASSLGVGSYEQYFGPGTRLTVT.

This clone was found a few times. CDR3 in amino acids: CASSLQAQETQYF. The CDR3 DNA is TGTGCCAGCAGCTTACAGGCCCAGGAGACCCAGTACTTC. The V gene is TRBV5-4, the J gene TRBJ2-5; TRBD1 might be the D (5 bases). The CDR3 runs to 13 residues. Between the trimmed V and J ends, which lost 2 bases and 5 bases, there was a span of 10 bases. Germline V gives CDR1 SGHNT, CDR2 YYREEE (reference sequence). Using reference TRBV5-4 and TRBJ2-5 for the parts outside the CDR3, the full variable domain is ETGVTQSPTHLIKTRGQQVTLRCSSQSGHNTVSWYQQALGQGPQFIFQYYREEENGRGNFPPRFSGLQFPNYSSELNVNALELDDSALYLCASSLQAQETQYFGPGTRLLVL.

V and J are TRBV7-9 and TRBJ1-1, with TRBD1 identical over 8 bases. The CDR3 is 16 residues long. Germline CDR1 is SEHNR and CDR2 is FQNEAQ (reference sequence). Losses at the gene ends were 5 bases for V and 4 bases for J; bases not matched to a gene: 12. The CDR3 sequence: CASSVIGLGQGTEAFF. Written as DNA, the CDR3 is TGTGCCAGCAGCGTAATCGGACTAGGACAGGGCACTGAAGCTTTCTTT.

This clone came up a few times. CDR3 in amino acids: CASPLNPGQGYEQYF. The CDR3 DNA sequence: TGTGCCAGCCCTTTAAATCCGGGACAGGGCTACGAGCAGTACTTC. The V gene is TRBV2, the J gene TRBJ2-7, with TRBD1 identical over 9 bases. CDR3 length: 15 amino acids. V shed 8 bases, J shed 3 bases, and the junction held 11 bases outside the gene matches. The germline V gene has CDR1 SNHLY and CDR2 FYNNEI.

The gene calls are TRBV6-5 and TRBJ1-1; D gene unclear. Germline V lookup: CDR1 MNHEY, CDR2 SVGAGI. Between the trimmed V and J ends, which lost 6 bases and 3 bases, there was a span of 17 bases. The CDR3 length is 15 residues. The CDR3 DNA is TGTGCCAGCAGCGCCTTCGAGGGAGCGGACACTGAAGCTTTCTTT. This encodes CASSAFEGADTEAFF.

The chain carries TRBV27 and TRBJ1-2; no firm D call. Between the trimmed V and J ends, which lost 5 bases and 0 bases, there was a span of 13 bases. CDR3 length: 15 amino acids. The germline CDR1 and CDR2 sequences are MNHEY and SMNVEV (reference sequence). CDR3 loop: CASSPLSSTNYGYTF. For the CDR3, the DNA is TGTGCCAGCAGTCCCCTGAGTTCTACTAACTATGGCTACACCTTC.

The CDR3 here is CASTFLAGSQETQYF. Written as DNA, the CDR3 is TGCGCCAGCACCTTTCTGGCCGGCAGCCAAGAGACCCAGTACTTC. The chain joins TRBV5-1 to TRBJ2-5; D uncertain. Trimming left V 6 bases short and J 1 base short, with 16 bases between. The CDR3 is made up of 15 amino acids. Germline values: CDR1 SGHRS, CDR2 YFSETQ.

This chain connects TRBV5-1 to TRBJ2-3; D not resolved. The V end lost 4 bases, the J end lost 5 bases, and 8 bases lay between the germline ends. Germline CDR1 SGHRS, CDR2 YFSETQ. This CDR3 contains 12 residues. CDR3 sequence reads: CASSRHEDTQYF. CDR3 in DNA: TGCGCCAGCAGCCGGCACGAAGATACGCAGTATTTT.

The chain links TRBV18 to TRBJ2-7, with D perhaps matching TRBD1 (5 bases). Per germline, CDR1 KGHSH and CDR2 LQKENI. The CDR3 contains 13 residues. V dropped 3 bases and J dropped 2 bases, with 8 bases sitting between them. The CDR3 DNA is TGTGCCAGCTCACCGAAGGACACCTACGAGCAGTACTTC. Translated, it gives CASSPKDTYEQYF.

V gene TRBV5-1 combines with J gene TRBJ2-3, with D hard to call. In germline, CDR1 is SGHRS, CDR2 YFSETQ. CDR3 size: 13 residues. The V end lost 7 bases, the J end lost 0 bases, and 9 bases lay between the germline ends. The CDR3 is CASRQGSTDTQYF. In nucleotides, the CDR3 is TGCGCCAGCCGCCAAGGGAGCACAGATACGCAGTATTTT.

This chain uses TRBV9 with TRBJ2-1; tentative D call: TRBD1 (6 bases). The CDR3 length is 15 residues. Trimming stripped 4 bases from V and 4 bases from J, with 15 bases between. Germline V CDR1 and CDR2: SGDLS, YYNGEE. The CDR3 loop reads CASSSAGTTYNEQFF. The DNA of the CDR3 is TGTGCCAGCAGCAGTGCCGGGACAACTTACAATGAGCAGTTCTTC. Full variable domain (remainder filled in from reference TRBV9 and TRBJ2-1): DSGVTQTPKHLITATGQRVTLRCSPRSGDLSVYWYQQSLDQGLQFLIQYYNGEERAKGNILERFSAQQFPDLHSELNLSSLELGDSALYFCASSSAGTTYNEQFFGPGTRLTVL.

The rearrangement links TRBV28 to TRBJ2-2; TRBD2 is a possible D gene (6 bases). The CDR3 is 16 residues long. V lost 7 bases and J lost 0, with 15 bases in between. The germline CDR1 and CDR2 sequences are MDHEN and SYDVKM. The CDR3 DNA is TGTGCCAGCATCTATAGCGGCACCGCGAACACCGGGGAGCTGTTTTTT. Protein sequence: CASIYSGTANTGELFF.